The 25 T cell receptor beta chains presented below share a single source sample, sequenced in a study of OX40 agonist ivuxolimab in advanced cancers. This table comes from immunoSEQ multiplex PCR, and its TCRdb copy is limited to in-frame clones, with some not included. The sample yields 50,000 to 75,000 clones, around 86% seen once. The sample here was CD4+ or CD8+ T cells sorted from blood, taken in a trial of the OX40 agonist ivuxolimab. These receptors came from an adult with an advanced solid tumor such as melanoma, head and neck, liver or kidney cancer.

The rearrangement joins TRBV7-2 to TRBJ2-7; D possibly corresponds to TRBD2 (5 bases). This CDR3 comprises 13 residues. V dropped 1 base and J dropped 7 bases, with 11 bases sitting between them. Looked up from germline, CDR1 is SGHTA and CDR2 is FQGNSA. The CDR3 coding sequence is TGTGCCAGCAGCTTAGTCCCGACGGGGGAGCAGTACTTC. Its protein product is CASSLVPTGEQYF. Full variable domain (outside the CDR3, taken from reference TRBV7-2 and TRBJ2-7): GAGVSQSPSNKVTEKGKDVELRCDPISGHTALYWYRQSLGQGLEFLIYFQGNSAPDKSGLPSDRFSAERTGGSVSTLTIQRTQQEDSAVYLCASSLVPTGEQYFGPGTRLTVT.

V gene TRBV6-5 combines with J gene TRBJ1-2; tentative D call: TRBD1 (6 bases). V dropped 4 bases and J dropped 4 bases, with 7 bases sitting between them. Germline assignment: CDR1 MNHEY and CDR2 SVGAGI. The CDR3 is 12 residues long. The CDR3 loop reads CASSSDSYGYTF. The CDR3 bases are TGTGCCAGCAGTTCGGACAGCTATGGCTACACCTTC.

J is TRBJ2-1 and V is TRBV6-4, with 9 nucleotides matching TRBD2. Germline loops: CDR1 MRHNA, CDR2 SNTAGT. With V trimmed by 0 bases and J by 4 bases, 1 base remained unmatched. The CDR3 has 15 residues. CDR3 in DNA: TGTGCCAGCAGTGACTCGCTAGCGGGATACAATGAGCAGTTCTTC. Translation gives CASSDSLAGYNEQFF.

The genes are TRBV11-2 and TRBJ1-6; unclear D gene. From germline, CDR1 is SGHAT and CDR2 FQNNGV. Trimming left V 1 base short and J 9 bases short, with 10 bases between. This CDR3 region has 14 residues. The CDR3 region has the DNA TGTGCCAGCAGCTTAGTCCGTTTTGTTTCACCCCTCCACTTT. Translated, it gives CASSLVRFVSPLHF.

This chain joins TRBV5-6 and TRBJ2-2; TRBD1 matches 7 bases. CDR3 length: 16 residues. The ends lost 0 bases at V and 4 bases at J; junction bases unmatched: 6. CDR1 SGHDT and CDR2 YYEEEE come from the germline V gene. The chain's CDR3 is CASSLETGSVTGELFF. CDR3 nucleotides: TGTGCCAGCAGCTTGGAGACAGGGTCGGTCACCGGGGAGCTGTTTTTT.

The CDR3, as DNA: TGTGCCAGCATGACAGGGGGCACGGGCAATCAGCCCCAGCATTTT. Translating gives CASMTGGTGNQPQHF. J is TRBJ1-5 and V is TRBV28, with 10 bases matching TRBD1. Germline assignment: CDR1 MDHEN and CDR2 SYDVKM. The CDR3 has 15 amino acids. V was pared by 7 bases and J by 2 bases, with 5 bases of the junction left unmatched. Full variable domain (rest looked up from reference TRBV28 and TRBJ1-5): DVKVTQSSRYLVKRTGEKVFLECVQDMDHENMFWYRQDPGLGLRLIYFSYDVKMKEKGDIPEGYSVSREKKERFSLILESASTNQTSMYLCASMTGGTGNQPQHFGDGTRLSIL.

CDR3 region: CAWSSGQNTGELFF. DNA for the CDR3: TGTGCCTGGAGTTCGGGACAGAACACCGGGGAGCTGTTTTTT. J is TRBJ2-2 and V is TRBV30, with D possibly being TRBD1 (6 bases). V shed 2 bases and J shed 1 base, with 8 bases lying between them. Germline loops: CDR1 GTSNPN, CDR2 SVGIG (reference sequence). The CDR3 spans 14 residues. The whole variable domain, remainder taken from reference TRBV30 and TRBJ2-2, is SQTIHQWPATLVQPVGSPLSLECTVEGTSNPNLYWYRQAAGRGLQLLFYSVGIGQISSEVPQNLSASRPQDRQFILSSKKLLLSDSGFYLCAWSSGQNTGELFFGEGSRLTVL.

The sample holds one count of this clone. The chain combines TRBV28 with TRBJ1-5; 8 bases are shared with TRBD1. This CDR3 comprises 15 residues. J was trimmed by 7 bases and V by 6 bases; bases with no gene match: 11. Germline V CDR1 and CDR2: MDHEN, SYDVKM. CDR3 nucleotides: TGTGCCAGCAGCCCTCGGACAGGGAAGGAGCAGCCCCAGCATTTT. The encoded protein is CASSPRTGKEQPQHF.

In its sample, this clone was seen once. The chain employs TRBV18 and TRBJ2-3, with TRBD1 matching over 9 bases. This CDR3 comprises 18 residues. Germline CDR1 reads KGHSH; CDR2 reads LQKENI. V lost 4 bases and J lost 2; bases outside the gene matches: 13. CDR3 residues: CASSLRQGVVILTDTQYF. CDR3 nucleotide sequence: TGTGCCAGCTCACTCCGACAGGGGGTGGTAATCCTCACAGATACGCAGTATTTT.

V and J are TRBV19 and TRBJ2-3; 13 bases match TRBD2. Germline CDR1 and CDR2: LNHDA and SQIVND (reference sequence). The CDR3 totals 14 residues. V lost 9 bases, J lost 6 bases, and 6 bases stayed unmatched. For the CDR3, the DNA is TGTGCCAGGGCCACTAGCGGGGGGGCGGATACGCAGTATTTT. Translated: CARATSGGADTQYF.

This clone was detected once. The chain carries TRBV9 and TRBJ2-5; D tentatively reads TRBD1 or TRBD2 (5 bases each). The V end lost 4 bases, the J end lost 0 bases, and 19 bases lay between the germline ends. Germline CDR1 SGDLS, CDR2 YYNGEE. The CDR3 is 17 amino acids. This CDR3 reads CASSPWGNGANQETQYF. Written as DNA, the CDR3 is TGTGCCAGCAGCCCCTGGGGGAACGGGGCTAACCAAGAGACCCAGTACTTC. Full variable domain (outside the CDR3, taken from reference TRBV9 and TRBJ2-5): DSGVTQTPKHLITATGQRVTLRCSPRSGDLSVYWYQQSLDQGLQFLIQYYNGEERAKGNILERFSAQQFPDLHSELNLSSLELGDSALYFCASSPWGNGANQETQYFGPGTRLLVL.

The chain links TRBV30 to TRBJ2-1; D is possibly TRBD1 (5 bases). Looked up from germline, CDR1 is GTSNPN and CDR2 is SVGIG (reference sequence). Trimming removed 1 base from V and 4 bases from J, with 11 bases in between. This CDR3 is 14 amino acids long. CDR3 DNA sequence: TGTGCCTGGAGTGCACCTCAGGGTTACAATGAGCAGTTCTTC. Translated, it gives CAWSAPQGYNEQFF.

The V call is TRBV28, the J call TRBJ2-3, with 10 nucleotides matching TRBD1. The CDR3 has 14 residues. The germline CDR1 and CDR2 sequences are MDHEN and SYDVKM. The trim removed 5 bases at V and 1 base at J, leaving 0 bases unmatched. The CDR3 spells CASSDRGRTDTQYF. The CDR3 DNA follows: TGTGCCAGCAGTGACAGGGGGCGCACAGATACGCAGTATTTT.

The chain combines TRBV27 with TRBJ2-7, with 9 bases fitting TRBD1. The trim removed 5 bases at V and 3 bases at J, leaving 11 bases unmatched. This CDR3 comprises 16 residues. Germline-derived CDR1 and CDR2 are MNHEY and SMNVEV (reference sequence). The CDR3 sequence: CASSRKAGTGHYEQYF. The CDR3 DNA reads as TGTGCCAGCAGTCGGAAAGCTGGGACAGGGCACTACGAGCAGTACTTC.

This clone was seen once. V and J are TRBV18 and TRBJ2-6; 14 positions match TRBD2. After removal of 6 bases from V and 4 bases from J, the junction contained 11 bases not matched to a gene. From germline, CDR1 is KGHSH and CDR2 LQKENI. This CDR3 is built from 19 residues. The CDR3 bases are TGTGCCAGCTCCCAATCCGGGACTAGCGGGGGTTCGGGGGCCAACGTCCTGACTTTC. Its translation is CASSQSGTSGGSGANVLTF.

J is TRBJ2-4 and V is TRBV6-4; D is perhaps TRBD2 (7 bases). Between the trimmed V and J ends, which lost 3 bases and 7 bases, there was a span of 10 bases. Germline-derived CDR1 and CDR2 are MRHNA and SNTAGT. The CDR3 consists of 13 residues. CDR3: CASSEQGGNIQYF. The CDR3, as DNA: TGTGCCAGCAGTGAACAGGGAGGGAACATTCAGTACTTC.

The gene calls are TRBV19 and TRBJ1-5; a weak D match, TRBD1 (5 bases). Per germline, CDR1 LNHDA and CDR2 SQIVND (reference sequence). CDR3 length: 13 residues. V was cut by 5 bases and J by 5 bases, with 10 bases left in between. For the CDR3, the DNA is TGTGCCAGTAGTCGGGGGAGGGATCAGCCCCAGCATTTT. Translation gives CASSRGRDQPQHF.

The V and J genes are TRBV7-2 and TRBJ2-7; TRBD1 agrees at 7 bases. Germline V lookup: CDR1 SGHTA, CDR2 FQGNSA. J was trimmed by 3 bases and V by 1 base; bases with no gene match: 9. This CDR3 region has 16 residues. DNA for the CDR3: TGTGCCAGCAGCTTAGATCAGGGGGTCAACAACTACGAGCAGTACTTC. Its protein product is CASSLDQGVNNYEQYF.

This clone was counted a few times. CDR3 sequence: CAWSASTGTGYTF. The CDR3 DNA reads as TGTGCCTGGAGTGCATCGACAGGGACTGGCTACACCTTC. The V and J genes are TRBV30 and TRBJ1-2; 7 bases map to TRBD1. The CDR3 consists of 13 residues. From germline, CDR1 is GTSNPN and CDR2 SVGIG (reference sequence). Trimming removed 1 base from V and 7 bases from J; junction bases left unmatched: 6.

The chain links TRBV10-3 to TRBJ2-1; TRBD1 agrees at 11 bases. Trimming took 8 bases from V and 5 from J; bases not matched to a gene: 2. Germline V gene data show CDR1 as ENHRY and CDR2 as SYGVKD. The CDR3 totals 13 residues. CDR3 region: CAILDRGHNEQFF. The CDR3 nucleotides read TGTGCCATCCTGGACAGGGGGCACAATGAGCAGTTCTTC.

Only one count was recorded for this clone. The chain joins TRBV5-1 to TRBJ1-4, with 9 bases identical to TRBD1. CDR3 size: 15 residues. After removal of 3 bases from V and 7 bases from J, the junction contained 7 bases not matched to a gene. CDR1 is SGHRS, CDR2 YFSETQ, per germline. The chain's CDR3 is CASSSRTGEVEKLFF. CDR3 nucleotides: TGCGCCAGCAGCTCCCGGACAGGGGAAGTTGAAAAACTGTTTTTT.

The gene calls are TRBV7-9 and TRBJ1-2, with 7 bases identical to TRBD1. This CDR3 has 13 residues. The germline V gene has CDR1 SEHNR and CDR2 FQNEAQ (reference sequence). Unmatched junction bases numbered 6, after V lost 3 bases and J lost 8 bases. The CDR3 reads CASSFGQVEGYTF. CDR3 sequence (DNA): TGTGCCAGCAGCTTTGGACAGGTTGAGGGCTACACCTTC.

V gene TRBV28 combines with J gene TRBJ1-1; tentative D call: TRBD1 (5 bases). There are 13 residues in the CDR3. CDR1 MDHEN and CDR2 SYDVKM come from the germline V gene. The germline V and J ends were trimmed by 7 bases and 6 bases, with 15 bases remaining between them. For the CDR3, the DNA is TGTGCCAGCACCCTGGAGGGGATGGCTGAAGCTTTCTTT. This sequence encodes CASTLEGMAEAFF.

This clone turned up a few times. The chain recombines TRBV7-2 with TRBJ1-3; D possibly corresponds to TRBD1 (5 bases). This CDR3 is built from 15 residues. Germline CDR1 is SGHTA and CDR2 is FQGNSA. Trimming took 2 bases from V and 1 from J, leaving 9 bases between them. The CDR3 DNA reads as TGTGCCAGCAGCTTATTGAGGGGATCTGGAAACACCATATATTTT. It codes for CASSLLRGSGNTIYF. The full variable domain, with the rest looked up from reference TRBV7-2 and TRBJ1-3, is GAGVSQSPSNKVTEKGKDVELRCDPISGHTALYWYRQSLGQGLEFLIYFQGNSAPDKSGLPSDRFSAERTGGSVSTLTIQRTQQEDSAVYLCASSLLRGSGNTIYFGEGSWLTVV.

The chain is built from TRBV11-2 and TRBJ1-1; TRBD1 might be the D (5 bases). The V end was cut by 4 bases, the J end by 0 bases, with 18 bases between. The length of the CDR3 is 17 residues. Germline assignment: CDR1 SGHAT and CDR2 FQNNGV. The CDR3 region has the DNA TGTGCCAGCAGCTGGAAAGCGGGGTGGGGGATGAACACTGAAGCTTTCTTT. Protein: CASSWKAGWGMNTEAFF.